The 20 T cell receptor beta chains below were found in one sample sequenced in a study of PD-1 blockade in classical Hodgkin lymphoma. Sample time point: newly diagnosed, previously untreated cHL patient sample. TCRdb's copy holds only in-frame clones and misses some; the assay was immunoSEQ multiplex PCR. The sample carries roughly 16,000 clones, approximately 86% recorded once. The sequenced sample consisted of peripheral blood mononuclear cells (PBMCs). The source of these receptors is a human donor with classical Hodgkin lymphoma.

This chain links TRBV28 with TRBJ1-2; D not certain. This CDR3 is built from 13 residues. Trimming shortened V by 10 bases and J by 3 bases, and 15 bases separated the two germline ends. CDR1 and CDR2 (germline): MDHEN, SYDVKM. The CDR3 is CATAIGQDYGYTF. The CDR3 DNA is TGTGCCACCGCCATTGGCCAGGACTATGGCTACACCTTC.

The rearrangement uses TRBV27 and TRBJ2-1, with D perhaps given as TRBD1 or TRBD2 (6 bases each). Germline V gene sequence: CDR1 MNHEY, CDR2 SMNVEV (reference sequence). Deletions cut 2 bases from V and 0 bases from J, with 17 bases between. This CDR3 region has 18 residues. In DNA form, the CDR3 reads TGTGCCAGCAGTTTAGGGGGCGGAGGGCAAAGCTCCTACAATGAGCAGTTCTTC. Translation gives CASSLGGGGQSSYNEQFF.

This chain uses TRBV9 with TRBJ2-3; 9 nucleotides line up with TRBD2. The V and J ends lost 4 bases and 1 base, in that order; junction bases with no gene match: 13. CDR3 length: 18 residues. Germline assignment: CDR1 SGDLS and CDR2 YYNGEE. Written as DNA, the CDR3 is TGTGCCAGCAGCCTTCTAGCGGGGACCCTCGTGGGCACAGATACGCAGTATTTT. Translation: CASSLLAGTLVGTDTQYF. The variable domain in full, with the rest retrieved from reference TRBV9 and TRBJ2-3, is DSGVTQTPKHLITATGQRVTLRCSPRSGDLSVYWYQQSLDQGLQFLIQYYNGEERAKGNILERFSAQQFPDLHSELNLSSLELGDSALYFCASSLLAGTLVGTDTQYFGPGTRLTVL.

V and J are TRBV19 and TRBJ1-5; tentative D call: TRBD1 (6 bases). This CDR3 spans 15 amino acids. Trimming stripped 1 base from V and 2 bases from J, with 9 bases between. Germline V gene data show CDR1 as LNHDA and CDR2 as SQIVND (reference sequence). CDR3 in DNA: TGTGCCAGTAGTATAGTTGAGGGGGGCAATCAGCCCCAGCATTTT. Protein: CASSIVEGGNQPQHF. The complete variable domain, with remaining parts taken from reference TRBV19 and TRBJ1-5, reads DGGITQSPKYLFRKEGQNVTLSCEQNLNHDAMYWYRQDPGQGLRLIYYSQIVNDFQKGDIAEGYSVSREKKESFPLTVTSAQKNPTAFYLCASSIVEGGNQPQHFGDGTRLSIL.

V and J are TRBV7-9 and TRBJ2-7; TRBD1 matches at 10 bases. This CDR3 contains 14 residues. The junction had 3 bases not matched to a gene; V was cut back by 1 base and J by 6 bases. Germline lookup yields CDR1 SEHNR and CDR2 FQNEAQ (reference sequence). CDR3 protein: CASSLVGTGVEQYF. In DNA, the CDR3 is TGTGCCAGCAGCTTAGTTGGGACAGGGGTCGAGCAGTACTTC.

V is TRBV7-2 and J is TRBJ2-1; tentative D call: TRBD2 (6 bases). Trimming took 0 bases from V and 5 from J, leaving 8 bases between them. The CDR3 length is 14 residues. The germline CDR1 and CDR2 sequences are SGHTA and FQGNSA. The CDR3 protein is CASSLATGDNEQFF. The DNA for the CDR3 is TGTGCCAGCAGCTTAGCGACGGGAGACAATGAGCAGTTCTTC.

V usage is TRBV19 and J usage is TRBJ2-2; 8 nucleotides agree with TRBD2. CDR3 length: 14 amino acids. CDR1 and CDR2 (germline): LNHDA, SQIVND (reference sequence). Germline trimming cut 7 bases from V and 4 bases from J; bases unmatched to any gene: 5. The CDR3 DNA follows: TGTGCCAGTATACCCGGGGGGGTCACCGGGGAGCTGTTTTTT. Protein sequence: CASIPGGVTGELFF.

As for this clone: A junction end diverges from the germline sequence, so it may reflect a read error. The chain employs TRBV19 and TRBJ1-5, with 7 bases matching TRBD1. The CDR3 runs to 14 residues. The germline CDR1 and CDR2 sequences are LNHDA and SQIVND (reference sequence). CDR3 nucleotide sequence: TGTGCCAGTAGTATTCGAGGGGGCAACCAGCCCCAGCATTTT. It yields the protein CASSIRGGNQPQHF.

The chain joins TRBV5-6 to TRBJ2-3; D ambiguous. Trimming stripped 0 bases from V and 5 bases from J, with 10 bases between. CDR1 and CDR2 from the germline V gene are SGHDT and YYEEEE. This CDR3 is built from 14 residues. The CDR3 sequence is CASSLGGYGDTQYF. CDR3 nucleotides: TGTGCCAGCAGCTTGGGTGGGTATGGAGATACGCAGTATTTT. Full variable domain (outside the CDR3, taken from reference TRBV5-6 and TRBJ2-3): DAGVTQSPTHLIKTRGQQVTLRCSPKSGHDTVSWYQQALGQGPQFIFQYYEEEERQRGNFPDRFSGHQFPNYSSELNVNALLLGDSALYLCASSLGGYGDTQYFGPGTRLTVL.

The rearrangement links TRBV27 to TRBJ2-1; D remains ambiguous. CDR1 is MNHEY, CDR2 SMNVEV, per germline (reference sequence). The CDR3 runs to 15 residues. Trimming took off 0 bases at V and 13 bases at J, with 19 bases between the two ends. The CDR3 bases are TGTGCCAGCAGTTTATCCCTAGATGGAGTCGGGCACCAGTTCTTC. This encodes CASSLSLDGVGHQFF.

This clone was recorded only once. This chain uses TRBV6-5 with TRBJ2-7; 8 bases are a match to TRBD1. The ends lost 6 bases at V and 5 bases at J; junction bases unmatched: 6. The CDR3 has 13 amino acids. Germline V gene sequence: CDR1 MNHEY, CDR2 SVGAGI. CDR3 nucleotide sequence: TGTGCCAGCAGGAGACAGGGGACCCACGAGCAGTACTTC. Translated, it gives CASRRQGTHEQYF.

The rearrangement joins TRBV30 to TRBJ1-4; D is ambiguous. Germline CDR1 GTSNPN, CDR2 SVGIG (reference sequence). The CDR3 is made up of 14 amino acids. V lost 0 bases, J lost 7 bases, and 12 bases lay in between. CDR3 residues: CAWSVMSYGEKLFF. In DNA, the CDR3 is TGTGCCTGGAGTGTAATGTCCTACGGTGAAAAACTGTTTTTT. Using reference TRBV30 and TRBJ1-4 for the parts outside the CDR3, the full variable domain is SQTIHQWPATLVQPVGSPLSLECTVEGTSNPNLYWYRQAAGRGLQLLFYSVGIGQISSEVPQNLSASRPQDRQFILSSKKLLLSDSGFYLCAWSVMSYGEKLFFGSGTQLSVL.

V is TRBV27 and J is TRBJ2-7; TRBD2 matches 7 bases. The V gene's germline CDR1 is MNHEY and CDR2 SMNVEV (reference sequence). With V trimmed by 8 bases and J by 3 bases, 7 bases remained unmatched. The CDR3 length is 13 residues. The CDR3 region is CASGLRENYEQYF. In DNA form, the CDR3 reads TGTGCCAGCGGCTTGCGGGAGAACTACGAGCAGTACTTC.

CDR3 amino acids: CASSLGGSGSVYEQYF. The DNA for the CDR3 is TGTGCCAGCAGCTTGGGCGGGAGCGGGAGTGTGTACGAGCAGTACTTC. The gene calls are TRBV5-4 and TRBJ2-7; the match to TRBD2 covers 8 bases. In germline, CDR1 is SGHNT, CDR2 YYREEE (reference sequence). Trimming cost V 0 bases and J 4 bases; bases outside gene matches: 9. The CDR3 spans 16 residues. The full variable domain, completed using reference TRBV5-4 and TRBJ2-7, is ETGVTQSPTHLIKTRGQQVTLRCSSQSGHNTVSWYQQALGQGPQFIFQYYREEENGRGNFPPRFSGLQFPNYSSELNVNALELDDSALYLCASSLGGSGSVYEQYFGPGTRLTVT.

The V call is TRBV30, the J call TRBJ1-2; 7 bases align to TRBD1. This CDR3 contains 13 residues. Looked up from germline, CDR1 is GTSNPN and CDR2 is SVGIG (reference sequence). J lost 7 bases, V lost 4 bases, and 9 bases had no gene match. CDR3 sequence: CAWTERQGSGYTF. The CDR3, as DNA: TGTGCCTGGACCGAGAGACAGGGTAGTGGCTACACCTTC.

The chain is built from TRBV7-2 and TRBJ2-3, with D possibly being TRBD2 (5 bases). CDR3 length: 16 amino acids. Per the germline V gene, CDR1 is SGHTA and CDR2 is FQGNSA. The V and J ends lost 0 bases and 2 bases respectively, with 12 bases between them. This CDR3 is CASSLAPLALTDTQYF. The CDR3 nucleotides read TGTGCCAGCAGCTTAGCGCCCCTAGCCCTCACAGATACGCAGTATTTT. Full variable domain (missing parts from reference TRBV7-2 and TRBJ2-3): GAGVSQSPSNKVTEKGKDVELRCDPISGHTALYWYRQSLGQGLEFLIYFQGNSAPDKSGLPSDRFSAERTGGSVSTLTIQRTQQEDSAVYLCASSLAPLALTDTQYFGPGTRLTVL.

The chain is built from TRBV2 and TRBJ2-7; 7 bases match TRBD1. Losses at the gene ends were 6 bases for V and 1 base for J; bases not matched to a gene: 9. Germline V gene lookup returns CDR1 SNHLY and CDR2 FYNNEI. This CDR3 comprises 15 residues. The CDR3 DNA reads TGTGCCAGCAGCCATCGGACAGGCCTTTCCTACGAGCAGTACTTC. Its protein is CASSHRTGLSYEQYF.

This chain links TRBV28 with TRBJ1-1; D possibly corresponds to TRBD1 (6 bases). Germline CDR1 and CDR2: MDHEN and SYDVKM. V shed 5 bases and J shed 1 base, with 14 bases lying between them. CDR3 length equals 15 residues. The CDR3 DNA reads TGTGCCAGCAGTAGGGGGGGGGCGCGGAACACTGAAGCTTTCTTT. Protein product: CASSRGGARNTEAFF.

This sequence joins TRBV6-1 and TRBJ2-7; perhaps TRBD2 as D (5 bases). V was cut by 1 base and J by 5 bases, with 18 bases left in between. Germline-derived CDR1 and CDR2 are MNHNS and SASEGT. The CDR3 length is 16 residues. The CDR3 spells CASSEGLGSGVDEQYF. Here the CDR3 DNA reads TGTGCCAGCAGTGAAGGTCTGGGGAGCGGAGTTGACGAGCAGTACTTC.

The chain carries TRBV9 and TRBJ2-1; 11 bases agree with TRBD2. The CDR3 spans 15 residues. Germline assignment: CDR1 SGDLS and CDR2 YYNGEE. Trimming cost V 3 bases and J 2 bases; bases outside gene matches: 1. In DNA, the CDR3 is TGTGCCAGCAGCGCGGGACTAGCGGCCTACAATGAGCAGTTCTTC. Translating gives CASSAGLAAYNEQFF.